The next 27 T cell receptor beta chains were all read from a single sample in a study of T cell changes during pregnancy in multiple sclerosis. Assay: immunoSEQ multiplex PCR; the TCRdb copy retains only in-frame clones and omits some. This table holds roughly 110,000 clones, 80% to 95% found once. This material consisted of peripheral blood, taken after pregnancy. The receptors derive from a female donor with multiple sclerosis, enrolled in a pregnancy study.

This chain connects TRBV5-1 to TRBJ1-3; D is unclear. Trimming took 2 bases from V and 0 from J, leaving 3 bases between them. CDR1 is SGHRS, CDR2 YFSETQ, per germline. This CDR3 contains 13 residues. The CDR3 DNA reads TGCGCCAGCAGCTTCAGCTCTGGAAACACCATATATTTT. Protein sequence: CASSFSSGNTIYF.

V gene TRBV7-8 combines with J gene TRBJ1-1, with 7 bases fitting TRBD1. The CDR3 is made up of 16 amino acids. CDR1 and CDR2 (germline): SGHVS, FQNEAQ. The ends lost 0 bases at V and 6 bases at J; junction bases unmatched: 10. This CDR3 is CASSLAMGQSYAEAFF. The CDR3, as DNA: TGTGCCAGCAGCTTAGCGATGGGACAGTCATACGCTGAAGCTTTCTTT.

A single count supports this clone. The chain is built from TRBV10-3 and TRBJ2-2; 9 positions match TRBD1. Unmatched junction bases numbered 15, after V lost 11 bases and J lost 5 bases. The CDR3 is 16 amino acids. From germline, CDR1 is ENHRY and CDR2 SYGVKD. CDR3 coding DNA: TGTGCCGCCAATGATCCCGGGACAGGGCGAACCGGGGAGCTGTTTTTT. It codes for CAANDPGTGRTGELFF.

The V and J genes are TRBV11-2 and TRBJ1-2; perhaps TRBD1 as D (5 bases). Trimming shortened V by 4 bases and J by 8 bases, and 14 bases separated the two germline ends. Germline lookup yields CDR1 SGHAT and CDR2 FQNNGV. There are 13 residues in the CDR3. The chain's CDR3 is CASSSDRTLGYTF. The CDR3 DNA reads TGTGCCAGCAGCTCCGACAGAACCCTAGGCTACACCTTC.

The J gene is TRBJ1-2, the V gene TRBV5-5; D gene ambiguous. Germline V gene lookup returns CDR1 SGHKS and CDR2 YYEKEE (reference sequence). The V end lost 4 bases, the J end lost 8 bases, and 15 bases lay between the germline ends. The CDR3 spans 13 residues. CDR3 protein: CASSPDFTVGYTF. The CDR3 coding sequence is TGTGCCAGCAGCCCGGACTTTACGGTCGGCTACACCTTC.

The chain couples TRBV5-4 to TRBJ2-5, with 13 positions matching TRBD2. CDR3 length equals 15 residues. V dropped 2 bases and J dropped 7; count of bases not matched to a gene: 5. The germline gives CDR1 SGHNT, CDR2 YYREEE (reference sequence). Here the CDR3 reads CASSFTSGGAGTQYF. Written as DNA, the CDR3 is TGTGCCAGCAGCTTTACTAGCGGGGGGGCCGGGACCCAGTACTTC. The full variable domain, completed using reference TRBV5-4 and TRBJ2-5, is ETGVTQSPTHLIKTRGQQVTLRCSSQSGHNTVSWYQQALGQGPQFIFQYYREEENGRGNFPPRFSGLQFPNYSSELNVNALELDDSALYLCASSFTSGGAGTQYFGPGTRLLVL.

V and J are TRBV28 and TRBJ1-2; 8 bases align to TRBD1. The CDR3 extends over 13 amino acids. V lost 4 bases to trimming and J lost 8 bases; unmatched junction nucleotides: 6. Germline-derived CDR1 and CDR2 are MDHEN and SYDVKM. DNA for the CDR3: TGTGCCAGCAGTTCGCTCAGGGGGCAAGGCTACACCTTC. This gives the protein CASSSLRGQGYTF.

V is TRBV7-6 and J is TRBJ1-2, with D perhaps TRBD1 (5 bases). Per germline, CDR1 SGHVS and CDR2 FNYEAQ. The ends were cut back, 6 bases at V and 1 base at J, with 15 bases in the middle. The CDR3 is made up of 15 amino acids. The CDR3 reads CASRPGGDLNYGYTF. Here the CDR3 DNA reads TGTGCCAGCAGACCCGGGGGGGACCTTAACTATGGCTACACCTTC.

The V gene is TRBV30, the J gene TRBJ2-7; a possible D gene is TRBD1 (5 bases). The CDR3 spans 14 residues. Germline V gene lookup returns CDR1 GTSNPN and CDR2 SVGIG (reference sequence). V lost 0 bases and J 2 bases, leaving 11 bases between the germline ends. DNA for the CDR3: TGTGCCTGGAGTGTATCCCAGGGTCCCTACGAGCAGTACTTC. As protein: CAWSVSQGPYEQYF.

The chain links TRBV27 to TRBJ2-7; perhaps TRBD2 as D (6 bases). Trimming stripped 8 bases from V and 4 bases from J, with 18 bases between. Germline CDR1 MNHEY, CDR2 SMNVEV (reference sequence). This CDR3 has 14 amino acids. The CDR3: CASGTDYMGYEQYF. The DNA of the CDR3 is TGTGCCAGCGGGACGGACTACATGGGGTACGAGCAGTACTTC.

CDR3 in amino acids: CASVPDLWTVEAFF. As DNA, the CDR3 is TGTGCCAGCGTCCCAGACCTTTGGACAGTTGAAGCTTTCTTT. This chain connects TRBV21-1 to TRBJ1-1; the table's D gene call, TRBD1, was not cross checked with the DNA. TRBV21-1 represents a pseudogene. The CDR3 is 14 amino acids.

This chain links TRBV10-3 with TRBJ1-1; no firm D call. Germline V lookup: CDR1 ENHRY, CDR2 SYGVKD. The CDR3 is 15 amino acids. V lost 7 bases, J lost 0 bases, and 15 bases lay in between. Written as DNA, the CDR3 is TGTGCCATCACCGATGGCCCCCCGATGAACACTGAAGCTTTCTTT. This codes for CAITDGPPMNTEAFF.

The J gene is TRBJ2-3, the V gene TRBV7-9, with D possibly being TRBD1 (6 bases). V gave up 3 bases and J gave up 6 bases, with 22 bases separating them. This CDR3 region has 17 residues. Germline CDR1 is SEHNR and CDR2 is FQNEAQ (reference sequence). CDR3 DNA: TGTGCCAGCAGCTTCAATCCGGGATTCGACAGGAGGGATACGCAGTATTTT. Its protein is CASSFNPGFDRRDTQYF.

This clone was seen a handful of times. V usage is TRBV20-1 and J usage is TRBJ1-1; a weak D match, TRBD1 (5 bases). CDR3 length equals 11 residues. Germline loops: CDR1 DFQATT, CDR2 SNEGSKA (reference sequence). Trimming shortened V by 7 bases and J by 3 bases, and 9 bases separated the two germline ends. The CDR3 region is CSVPGDTEAFF. DNA for the CDR3: TGCAGTGTTCCGGGGGACACTGAAGCTTTCTTT.

J is TRBJ2-3 and V is TRBV30; D may be TRBD1 (5 bases). CDR1 and CDR2 (germline): GTSNPN, SVGIG (reference sequence). The CDR3 contains 14 residues. Trimming pared 0 bases from V and 6 bases from J, leaving 13 bases between. The CDR3 is CAWSVGLPEDTQYF. The CDR3, as DNA: TGTGCCTGGAGTGTGGGGCTACCTGAGGATACGCAGTATTTT.

CDR3 residues: CASTPTGNGELFF. In nucleotides, the CDR3 is TGCGCCAGTACACCGACAGGGAACGGGGAGCTGTTTTTT. The chain couples TRBV5-1 to TRBJ2-2, with 7 bases aligning to TRBD1. This CDR3 contains 13 residues. Germline V gives CDR1 SGHRS, CDR2 YFSETQ. V shed 8 bases, J shed 7 bases, and the junction held 8 bases outside the gene matches. Based on the CDR3 plus reference TRBV5-1 and TRBJ2-2, the full variable domain is KAGVTQTPRYLIKTRGQQVTLSCSPISGHRSVSWYQQTPGQGLQFLFEYFSETQRNKGNFPGRFSGRQFSNSRSEMNVSTLELGDSALYLCASTPTGNGELFFGEGSRLTVL.

In nucleotides, the CDR3 is TGTGCCTGGACCCAGGGGGCTTCCTACGAGCAGTACTTC. This encodes CAWTQGASYEQYF. The chain recombines TRBV30 with TRBJ2-7; TRBD1 agrees at 8 bases. Germline V gene sequence: CDR1 GTSNPN, CDR2 SVGIG (reference sequence). V was pared by 4 bases and J by 1 base, with 3 bases of the junction left unmatched. The CDR3 totals 13 residues.

The chain is built from TRBV29-1 and TRBJ1-2; no clear D. Trimming removed 6 bases at V and 5 bases at J, with 7 bases between. CDR1 SQVTM and CDR2 ANQGSEA come from the germline V gene. CDR3 size: 10 residues. The CDR3: CSVEQYGYTF. CDR3 in DNA: TGCAGCGTGGAACAATATGGCTACACCTTC.

The V call is TRBV5-1, the J call TRBJ2-1; 7 bases align to TRBD2. CDR1 and CDR2 (germline): SGHRS, YFSETQ. J lost 6 bases, V lost 4 bases, and 10 bases had no gene match. CDR3 length: 15 amino acids. The CDR3 DNA follows: TGCGCCAGCAGCCCCGGGACTAACGCTTTCAATGAGCAGTTCTTC. This encodes CASSPGTNAFNEQFF. Full variable domain (missing parts from reference TRBV5-1 and TRBJ2-1): KAGVTQTPRYLIKTRGQQVTLSCSPISGHRSVSWYQQTPGQGLQFLFEYFSETQRNKGNFPGRFSGRQFSNSRSEMNVSTLELGDSALYLCASSPGTNAFNEQFFGPGTRLTVL.

The chain has TRBV5-6 and TRBJ1-5; 7 bases map to TRBD1. The V and J ends lost 5 bases and 2 bases, in that order; junction bases with no gene match: 10. This CDR3 spans 16 amino acids. Germline V gene sequence: CDR1 SGHDT, CDR2 YYEEEE. CDR3 loop: CASSSTGKVGNQPQHF. CDR3 in DNA: TGTGCCAGCAGTTCGACAGGGAAGGTAGGCAATCAGCCCCAGCATTTT.

The chain is built from TRBV29-1 and TRBJ2-7; TRBD1 aligns across 7 bases. CDR3 size: 13 residues. Unmatched junction bases numbered 8, after V lost 7 bases and J lost 2 bases. Germline CDR1 reads SQVTM; CDR2 reads ANQGSEA. In DNA, the CDR3 is TGCAGCGCTACTACCACAGGGGCCTACGAGCAGTACTTC. Translation: CSATTTGAYEQYF.

J is TRBJ1-1 and V is TRBV6-6; tentative D call: TRBD1 (6 bases). CDR1 is MNHNY and CDR2 is SVGAGI in the germline V gene (reference sequence). V shed 5 bases and J shed 6 bases, with 13 bases lying between them. CDR3 length: 13 amino acids. CDR3 nucleotides: TGTGCCAGCAGTGACACAGGGTCCTCTGAAGCTTTCTTT. This sequence encodes CASSDTGSSEAFF.

The chain couples TRBV9 to TRBJ2-2, with TRBD2 as a possible D gene (5 bases). The CDR3 runs 14 residues. CDR1 is SGDLS and CDR2 is YYNGEE in the germline V gene. V was clipped by 7 bases and J by 1 base, with 11 bases between them. The CDR3 bases are TGTGCCAGCCGGAGGTTAGGGAACACCGGGGAGCTGTTTTTT. Encoded protein: CASRRLGNTGELFF.

The chain couples TRBV19 to TRBJ1-3, with a possible D match to TRBD1 (6 bases). Per germline, CDR1 LNHDA and CDR2 SQIVND (reference sequence). V was clipped by 3 bases and J by 2 bases, with 14 bases between them. CDR3 length: 16 amino acids. The CDR3 loop is CASSMTGHAAGNTIYF. In DNA form, the CDR3 reads TGTGCCAGTAGTATGACAGGCCATGCCGCTGGAAACACCATATATTTT.

The chain uses TRBV11-2 and TRBJ2-5; 8 bases line up with TRBD2. The CDR3 totals 15 residues. V shed 6 bases, J shed 3 bases, and the junction held 9 bases outside the gene matches. Looked up from germline, CDR1 is SGHAT and CDR2 is FQNNGV. The CDR3 bases are TGTGCCAGCAGGTTACCTGGACTAGCCGAAGAGACCCAGTACTTC. Translation: CASRLPGLAEETQYF.

The V and J genes are TRBV2 and TRBJ2-7; D is uncertain. Between the trimmed V and J ends, which lost 8 bases and 0 bases, there was a span of 11 bases. This CDR3 is 13 amino acids long. CDR1 is SNHLY, CDR2 FYNNEI, per germline. In nucleotides, the CDR3 is TGTGCCAGCTGCTTTGACTTCTCCTACGAGCAGTACTTC. Translation gives CASCFDFSYEQYF.

The chain recombines TRBV5-4 with TRBJ2-1, with 10 bases that match TRBD2. J was trimmed by 5 bases and V by 0 bases; bases with no gene match: 11. Germline loops: CDR1 SGHNT, CDR2 YYREEE (reference sequence). The CDR3 is 18 amino acids. This CDR3 reads CASSLGLAGVSGDNEQFF. In DNA, the CDR3 is TGTGCCAGCAGCTTGGGTCTAGCGGGAGTGTCGGGCGACAATGAGCAGTTCTTC.